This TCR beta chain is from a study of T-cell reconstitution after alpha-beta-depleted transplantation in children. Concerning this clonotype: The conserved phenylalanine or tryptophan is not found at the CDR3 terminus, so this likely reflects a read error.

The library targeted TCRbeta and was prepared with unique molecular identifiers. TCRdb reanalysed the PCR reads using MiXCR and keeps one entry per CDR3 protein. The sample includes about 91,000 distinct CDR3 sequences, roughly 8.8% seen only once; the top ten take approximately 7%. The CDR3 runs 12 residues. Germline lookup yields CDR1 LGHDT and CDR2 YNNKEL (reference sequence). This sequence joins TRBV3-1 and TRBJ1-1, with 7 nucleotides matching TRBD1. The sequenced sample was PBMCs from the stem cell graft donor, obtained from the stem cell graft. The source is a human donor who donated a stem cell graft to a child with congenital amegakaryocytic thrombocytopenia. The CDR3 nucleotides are TGTGCCAGCGGCCAAGGATACAGGGGCGCTTTCTTG. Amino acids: CASGQGYRGAFL.